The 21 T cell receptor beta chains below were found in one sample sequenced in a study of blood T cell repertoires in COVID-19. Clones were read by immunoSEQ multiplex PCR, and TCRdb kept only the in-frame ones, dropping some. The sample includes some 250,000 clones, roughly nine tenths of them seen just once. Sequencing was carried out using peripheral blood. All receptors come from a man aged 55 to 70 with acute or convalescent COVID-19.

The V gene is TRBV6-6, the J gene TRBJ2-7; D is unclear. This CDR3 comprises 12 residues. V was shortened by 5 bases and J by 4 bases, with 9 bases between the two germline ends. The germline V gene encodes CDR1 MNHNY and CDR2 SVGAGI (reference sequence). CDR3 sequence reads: CASSATYYEQYF. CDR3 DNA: TGTGCCAGCAGTGCCACCTATTACGAGCAGTACTTC.

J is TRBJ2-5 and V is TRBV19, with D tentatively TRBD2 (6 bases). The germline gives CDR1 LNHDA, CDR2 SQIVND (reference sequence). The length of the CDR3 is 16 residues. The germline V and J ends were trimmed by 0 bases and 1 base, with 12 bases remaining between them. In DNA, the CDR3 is TGTGCCAGTAGTATAGATGGGGGGAGTCGCCAAGAGACCCAGTACTTC. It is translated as CASSIDGGSRQETQYF.

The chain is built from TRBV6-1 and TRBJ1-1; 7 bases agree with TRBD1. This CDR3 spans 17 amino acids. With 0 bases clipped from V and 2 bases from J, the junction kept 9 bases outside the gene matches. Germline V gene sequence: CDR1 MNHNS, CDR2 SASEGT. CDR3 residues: CASSEALDRVQNTEAFF. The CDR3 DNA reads TGTGCCAGCAGTGAAGCCCTAGACAGGGTTCAAAACACTGAAGCTTTCTTT.

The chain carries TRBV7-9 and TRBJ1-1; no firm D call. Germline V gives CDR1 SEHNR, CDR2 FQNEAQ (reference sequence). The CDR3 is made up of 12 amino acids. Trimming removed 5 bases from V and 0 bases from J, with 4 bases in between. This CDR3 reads CASSPMNTEAFF. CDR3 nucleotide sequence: TGTGCCAGCAGCCCAATGAACACTGAAGCTTTCTTT.

The CDR3 nucleotides read TGTGCCAGCAGCTTAGAGGACTACTTTAGCACAGATACGCAGTATTTT. This encodes CASSLEDYFSTDTQYF. The chain recombines TRBV11-2 with TRBJ2-3, with a possible D match to TRBD2 (6 bases). Per the germline V gene, CDR1 is SGHAT and CDR2 is FQNNGV. Between the trimmed V and J ends, which lost 0 bases and 0 bases, there was a span of 10 bases. The CDR3 length is 16 residues.

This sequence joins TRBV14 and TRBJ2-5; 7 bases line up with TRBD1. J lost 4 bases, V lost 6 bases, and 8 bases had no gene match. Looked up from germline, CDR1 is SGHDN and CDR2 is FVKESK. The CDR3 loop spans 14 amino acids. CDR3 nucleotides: TGTGCCAGCAGAGAGACAGGGATGGGAGAGACCCAGTACTTC. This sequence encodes CASRETGMGETQYF.

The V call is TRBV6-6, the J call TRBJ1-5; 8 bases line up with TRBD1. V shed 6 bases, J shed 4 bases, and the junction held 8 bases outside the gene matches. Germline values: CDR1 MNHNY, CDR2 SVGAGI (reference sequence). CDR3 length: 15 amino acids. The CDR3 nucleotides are TGTGCCAGCAGCCCCGTCCGACAGGGGAATCAGCCCCAGCATTTT. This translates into CASSPVRQGNQPQHF.

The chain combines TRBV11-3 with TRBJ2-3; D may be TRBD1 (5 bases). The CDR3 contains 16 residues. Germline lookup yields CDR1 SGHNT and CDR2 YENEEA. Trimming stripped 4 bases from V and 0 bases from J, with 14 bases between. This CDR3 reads CASSSYQGSSTDTQYF. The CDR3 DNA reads TGTGCCAGCAGCTCATACCAGGGTTCTAGCACAGATACGCAGTATTTT.

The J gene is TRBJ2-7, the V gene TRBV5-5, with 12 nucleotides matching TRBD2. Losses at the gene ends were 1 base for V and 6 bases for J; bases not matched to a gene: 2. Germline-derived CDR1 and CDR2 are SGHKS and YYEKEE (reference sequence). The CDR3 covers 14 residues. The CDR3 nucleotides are TGTGCCAGCAGCTTGACTAGCGGGAGGAGCGAGCAGTACTTC. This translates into CASSLTSGRSEQYF.

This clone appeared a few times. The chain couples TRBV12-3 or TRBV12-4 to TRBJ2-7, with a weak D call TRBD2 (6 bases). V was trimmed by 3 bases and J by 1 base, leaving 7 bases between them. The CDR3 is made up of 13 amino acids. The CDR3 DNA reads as TGTGCCAGCAGTTTCGGGACTTCCTACGAGCAGTACTTC. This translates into CASSFGTSYEQYF.

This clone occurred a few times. The DNA of the CDR3 is TGTGCCAGCAGCCCCTCCCCTCCGGGGTCGGGAGAGACCCAGTACTTC. This encodes CASSPSPPGSGETQYF. The chain recombines TRBV11-1 with TRBJ2-5, with D perhaps TRBD2 (5 bases). Germline V gives CDR1 SGHAT, CDR2 FQDESV (reference sequence). Trimming cost V 5 bases and J 4 bases, with 20 bases left between them. The CDR3 has 16 residues.

This CDR3 reads CASSLGGSSGNTIYF. The CDR3 DNA follows: TGTGCCAGCAGCTTAGGTGGCAGCTCTGGAAACACCATATATTTT. The V call is TRBV7-2, the J call TRBJ1-3; D unclear. CDR1 is SGHTA, CDR2 FQGNSA, per germline. This CDR3 contains 15 residues. V dropped 1 base and J dropped 0 bases, with 7 bases sitting between them.

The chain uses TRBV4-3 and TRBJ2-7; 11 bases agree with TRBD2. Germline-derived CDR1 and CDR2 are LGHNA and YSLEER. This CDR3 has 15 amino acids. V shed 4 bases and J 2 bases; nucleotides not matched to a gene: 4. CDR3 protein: CASSLRLAGTYEQYF. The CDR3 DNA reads TGCGCCAGCAGCCTACGACTAGCGGGAACCTACGAGCAGTACTTC.

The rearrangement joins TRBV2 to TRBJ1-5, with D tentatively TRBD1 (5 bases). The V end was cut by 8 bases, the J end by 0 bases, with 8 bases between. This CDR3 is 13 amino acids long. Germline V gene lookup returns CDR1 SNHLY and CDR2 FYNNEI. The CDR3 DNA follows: TGTGCCAGCGAAGGGGATAGCAATCAGCCCCAGCATTTT. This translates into CASEGDSNQPQHF.

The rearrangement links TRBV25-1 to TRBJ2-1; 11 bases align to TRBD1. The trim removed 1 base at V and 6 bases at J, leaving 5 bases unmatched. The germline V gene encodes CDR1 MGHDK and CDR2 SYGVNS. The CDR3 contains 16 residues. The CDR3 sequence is CASSESGDRGANEQFF. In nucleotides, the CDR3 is TGTGCCAGCAGTGAATCAGGGGACAGGGGGGCCAATGAGCAGTTCTTC.

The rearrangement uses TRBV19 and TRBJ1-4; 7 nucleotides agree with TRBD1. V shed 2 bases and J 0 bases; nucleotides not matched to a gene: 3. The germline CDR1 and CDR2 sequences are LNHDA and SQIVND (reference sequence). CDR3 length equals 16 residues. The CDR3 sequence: CASSITGAATNEKLFF. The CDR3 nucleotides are TGTGCCAGTAGTATAACAGGGGCCGCAACTAATGAAAAACTGTTTTTT.

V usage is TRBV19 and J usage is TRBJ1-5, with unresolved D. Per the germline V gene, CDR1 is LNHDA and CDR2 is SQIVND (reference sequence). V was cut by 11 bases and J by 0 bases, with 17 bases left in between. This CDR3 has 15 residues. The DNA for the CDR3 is TGTGCCGTACGGGGTACCGATGATAGCAATCAGCCCCAGCATTTT. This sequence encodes CAVRGTDDSNQPQHF.

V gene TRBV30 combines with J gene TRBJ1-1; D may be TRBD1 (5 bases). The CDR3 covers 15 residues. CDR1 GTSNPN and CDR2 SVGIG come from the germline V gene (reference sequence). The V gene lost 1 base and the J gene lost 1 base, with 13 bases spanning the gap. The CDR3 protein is CAWSGPRVSNTEAFF. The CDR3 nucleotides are TGTGCCTGGAGTGGCCCCAGGGTCTCGAACACTGAAGCTTTCTTT.

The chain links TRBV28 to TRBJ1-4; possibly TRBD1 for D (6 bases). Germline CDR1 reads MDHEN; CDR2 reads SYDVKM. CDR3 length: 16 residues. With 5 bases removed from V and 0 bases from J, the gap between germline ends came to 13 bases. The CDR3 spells CASSKTGLATNEKLFF. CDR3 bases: TGTGCCAGCAGTAAGACAGGCTTGGCAACTAATGAAAAACTGTTTTTT.

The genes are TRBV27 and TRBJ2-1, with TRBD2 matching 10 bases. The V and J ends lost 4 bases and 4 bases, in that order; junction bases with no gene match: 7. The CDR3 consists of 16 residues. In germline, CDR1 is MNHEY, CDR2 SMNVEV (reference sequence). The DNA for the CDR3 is TGTGCCAGCAGTTCGAATAGCGGGAGGTTTTACAATGAGCAGTTCTTC. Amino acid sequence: CASSSNSGRFYNEQFF.

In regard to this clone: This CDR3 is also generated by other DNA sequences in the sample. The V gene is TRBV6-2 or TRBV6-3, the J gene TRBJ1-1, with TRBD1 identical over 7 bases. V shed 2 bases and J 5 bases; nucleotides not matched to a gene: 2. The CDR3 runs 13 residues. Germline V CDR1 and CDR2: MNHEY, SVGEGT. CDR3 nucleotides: TGTGCCAGCAGTTACGGCAGGGGGACTGAAGCTTTCTTT. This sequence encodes CASSYGRGTEAFF.